The source of this T cell receptor beta chain is a study of cytomegalovirus exposure and HLA in healthy donors. Germline V gene data show CDR1 as KGHSH and CDR2 as LQKENI. CDR3 size: 16 residues. V lost 5 bases, J lost 5 bases, and 22 bases lay in between. The primer mix had 60 Vbeta and 13 Jbeta primers. Measured with immunoSEQ multiplex PCR; TCRdb has only the in-frame clones, and not every one. The data show about 170,000 clones, approximately 71% seen once. The sample was PBMCs. The TCR sequence derives from a woman under 30 in good health and CMV-seropositive. The gene calls are TRBV18 and TRBJ2-7; weak D call: TRBD1 (6 bases). The CDR3: CASSKERRQGTNEQYF. The CDR3 DNA follows: TGTGCCAGCTCAAAAGAGAGGAGGCAGGGGACAAACGAGCAGTACTTC.